The clone carrying this T cell receptor beta chain was counted only a few times. The record originates from a study of T and B cells in COVID-19 patients. BIOMED2 TRB-A/B primer pools were used in multiplex TRB PCR. TCRdb itself ran the multiplex PCR reads through MiXCR, one entry per CDR3 protein. The data hold 15,000 to 20,000 distinct CDR3 sequences, with roughly 28% observed a single time. Each TRB amplification used roughly 250-550 ng of genomic DNA from blood. Germline CDR1 is SGHNT and CDR2 is YYREEE (reference sequence). The CDR3 length is 15 residues. The V end lost 3 bases, the J end lost 2 bases, and 14 bases lay between the germline ends.

Sequenced material: blood. The rearrangement uses TRBV5-4 and TRBJ2-5; D possibly matches TRBD1 or TRBD2 (6 bases each). This TCR was sampled from a human donor who had recovered from COVID-19. CDR3 amino acids: CASSSVGGPQETQYF. In DNA form, the CDR3 reads TGTGCCAGCAGCTCAGTCGGGGGCCCGCAAGAGACCCAGTACTTC.